These 26 T cell receptor beta chains share one sample of origin, sequenced in a study of cytomegalovirus exposure and HLA in healthy donors. The study ran its PCR with 60 Vbeta and 13 Jbeta primers. TCRdb's table, derived via immunoSEQ multiplex PCR, lists solely in-frame clones and lacks some. The data hold 110,000 or so clones, with just under 70% observed a single time. The specimen sequenced was PBMCs. Receptors originate from a woman in her seventies in good health and CMV-seropositive.

The chain recombines TRBV19 with TRBJ1-1, with 7 bases matching TRBD1. V lost 4 bases and J lost 0; bases outside the gene matches: 5. This CDR3 comprises 15 residues. Germline CDR1 reads LNHDA; CDR2 reads SQIVND (reference sequence). CDR3 in DNA: TGTGCCAGTAGTACGGGACAGCGAGTGAACACTGAAGCTTTCTTT. Translated, it gives CASSTGQRVNTEAFF.

CDR3 sequence: CASSLTSGGWETQYF. The CDR3 DNA follows: TGTGCCAGCAGCCTGACTAGCGGGGGCTGGGAGACCCAGTACTTC. J is TRBJ2-5 and V is TRBV7-2; 12 bases align to TRBD2. The length of the CDR3 is 15 residues. CDR1 and CDR2 from the germline V gene are SGHTA and FQGNSA. The V gene end was trimmed by 5 bases and the J gene end by 5 bases; junction bases not matched to a gene: 6.

The chain combines TRBV6-5 with TRBJ2-5; maybe TRBD1 (5 bases). This CDR3 region has 13 residues. Trimming pared 4 bases from V and 4 bases from J, leaving 10 bases between. Germline V gives CDR1 MNHEY, CDR2 SVGAGI. The DNA for the CDR3 is TGTGCCAGCAGTTCTTCAGGGCGAGAGACCCAGTACTTC. It codes for CASSSSGRETQYF.

The chain joins TRBV27 to TRBJ1-1; TRBD1 is a possible D gene (5 bases). The V end was cut by 5 bases, the J end by 1 base, with 14 bases between. The V gene's germline CDR1 is MNHEY and CDR2 SMNVEV (reference sequence). The CDR3 is made up of 15 amino acids. Here the CDR3 reads CASSPDGGANTEAFF. The CDR3 DNA reads TGTGCCAGCAGTCCTGACGGGGGTGCGAACACTGAAGCTTTCTTT.

Remarks on this clone: The same CDR3 is also encoded by other DNA sequences in this sample. V gene TRBV9 combines with J gene TRBJ2-3; 7 bases agree with TRBD2. Germline CDR1 SGDLS, CDR2 YYNGEE. The CDR3 runs 14 residues. Trimming took 3 bases from V and 3 from J; bases not matched to a gene: 4. CDR3 in amino acids: CASSALGGTDTQYF. Written as DNA, the CDR3 is TGTGCCAGCAGCGCCTTGGGGGGGACAGATACGCAGTATTTT.

The chain couples TRBV7-9 to TRBJ2-1; D is undetermined. Germline CDR1 reads SEHNR; CDR2 reads FQNEAQ (reference sequence). Trimming removed 4 bases from V and 12 bases from J, with 16 bases in between. The CDR3 runs to 13 residues. The CDR3 nucleotides read TGTGCCAGCAGCTCGCAACCCTTAGCTAGGCAGTTCTTC. This gives the protein CASSSQPLARQFF.

This chain joins TRBV27 and TRBJ2-7, with TRBD1 matching 9 bases. This CDR3 contains 13 residues. The germline gives CDR1 MNHEY, CDR2 SMNVEV (reference sequence). The trim removed 2 bases at V and 6 bases at J, leaving 2 bases unmatched. The CDR3 here is CASSLRDRAEQYF. For the CDR3, the DNA is TGTGCCAGCAGTTTACGGGACAGGGCCGAGCAGTACTTC.

The chain recombines TRBV21-1 with TRBJ2-5; the DNA was not compared with TRBD2, the D call given in the table. TRBV21-1 is marked as a pseudogene. The CDR3 spans 19 residues. The CDR3 loop reads CASSKDSIKSGSYQETQYF. The CDR3, as DNA: TGTGCCAGCAGCAAAGACTCTATAAAAAGCGGATCGTACCAAGAGACCCAGTACTTC.

V and J are TRBV5-6 and TRBJ1-6; TRBD1 matches 7 bases. V shed 5 bases and J 4 bases; nucleotides not matched to a gene: 3. Germline CDR1 SGHDT, CDR2 YYEEEE. This CDR3 comprises 14 residues. The CDR3 nucleotides read TGTGCCAGCAGAACGGGACAGTATAATTCACCCCTCCACTTT. This translates into CASRTGQYNSPLHF. Full variable domain (rest looked up from reference TRBV5-6 and TRBJ1-6): DAGVTQSPTHLIKTRGQQVTLRCSPKSGHDTVSWYQQALGQGPQFIFQYYEEEERQRGNFPDRFSGHQFPNYSSELNVNALLLGDSALYLCASRTGQYNSPLHFGNGTRLTVT.

In regard to this clone: This CDR3 is missing its conserved last phenylalanine or tryptophan, likely due to a read error. J is TRBJ1-2 and V is TRBV7-8; 8 positions agree with TRBD1. Losses at the gene ends were 3 bases for V and 8 bases for J; bases not matched to a gene: 5. The CDR3 has 13 residues. CDR1 and CDR2 (germline): SGHVS, FQNEAQ. The CDR3 region has the DNA TGTGCCAGCAGCTTGGACCGGGACAGGGGCTACACCGTC. It codes for CASSLDRDRGYTV.

The sample holds a few counts of this clone. The chain is built from TRBV15 and TRBJ1-5; perhaps TRBD1 as D (6 bases). The CDR3 covers 16 residues. Germline V gene lookup returns CDR1 LNHNV and CDR2 YYDKDF (reference sequence). V was trimmed by 3 bases and J by 0 bases, leaving 12 bases between them. This chain's CDR3 is CATSSRQVRSNQPQHF. The CDR3 nucleotides are TGTGCCACCAGCAGCCGACAGGTTCGTAGCAATCAGCCCCAGCATTTT.

V usage is TRBV7-2 and J usage is TRBJ2-6, with a weak D call TRBD2 (5 bases). Per the germline V gene, CDR1 is SGHTA and CDR2 is FQGNSA. Between the trimmed V and J ends, which lost 1 base and 1 base, there was a span of 11 bases. This CDR3 comprises 17 residues. CDR3 in amino acids: CASSLGGRSSGANVLTF. CDR3 nucleotide sequence: TGTGCCAGCAGCTTAGGCGGGCGGAGTTCTGGGGCCAACGTCCTGACTTTC.

The chain carries TRBV2 and TRBJ2-5, with a weak D call TRBD2 (7 bases). The CDR3 sequence is 13 residues long. From germline, CDR1 is SNHLY and CDR2 FYNNEI. Trimming shortened V by 7 bases and J by 7 bases, and 16 bases separated the two germline ends. CDR3 sequence reads: CASKAGASGTQYF. CDR3 DNA sequence: TGTGCCAGCAAGGCGGGGGCAAGTGGGACCCAGTACTTC.

The J gene is TRBJ2-1, the V gene TRBV14; 12 bases are shared with TRBD2. With V trimmed by 0 bases and J by 5 bases, 8 bases remained unmatched. The germline gives CDR1 SGHDN, CDR2 FVKESK. The CDR3 contains 18 residues. This CDR3 is CASSQDEYPSGGDNEQFF. CDR3 nucleotides: TGTGCCAGCAGCCAAGATGAGTACCCTAGCGGGGGGGACAATGAGCAGTTCTTC.

The V call is TRBV2, the J call TRBJ1-5; 7 nucleotides match TRBD1. Germline V gene data show CDR1 as SNHLY and CDR2 as FYNNEI. V gave up 6 bases and J gave up 1 base; unmatched junction bases: 6. This CDR3 is built from 15 residues. The CDR3 nucleotides read TGTGCCAGCAGGACAGGGACCTCAAGCAATCAGCCCCAGCATTTT. Its translation: CASRTGTSSNQPQHF.

The rearrangement links TRBV6-4 to TRBJ2-5; 12 bases line up with TRBD2. This CDR3 is built from 15 residues. With V trimmed by 6 bases and J by 1 base, 3 bases remained unmatched. Germline V CDR1 and CDR2: MRHNA, SNTAGT. This CDR3 reads CASSAGLAGQETQYF. As DNA, the CDR3 is TGTGCCAGCAGCGCGGGACTAGCGGGCCAAGAGACCCAGTACTTC.

This clone was picked up a small number of times. The V gene is TRBV30, the J gene TRBJ2-7; maybe TRBD2 (5 bases). The CDR3 is 12 residues long. Trimming took 0 bases from V and 6 from J, leaving 9 bases between them. The germline gives CDR1 GTSNPN, CDR2 SVGIG (reference sequence). As DNA, the CDR3 is TGTGCCTGGAGTGTAGGAGGAAGCGAGCAGTACTTC. It translates to CAWSVGGSEQYF.

In this sample, this clone turned up a few times. The rearrangement links TRBV5-4 to TRBJ2-7; the match to TRBD2 covers 14 bases. The CDR3 extends over 16 amino acids. V shed 4 bases, J shed 4 bases, and the junction held 7 bases outside the gene matches. In germline, CDR1 is SGHNT, CDR2 YYREEE (reference sequence). The DNA of the CDR3 is TGTGCCAGCAGCCCTGGGGGACTAGCGGGGGTTTACGAGCAGTACTTC. The encoded protein is CASSPGGLAGVYEQYF. Looking up the rest from reference TRBV5-4 and TRBJ2-7 gives the full variable domain: ETGVTQSPTHLIKTRGQQVTLRCSSQSGHNTVSWYQQALGQGPQFIFQYYREEENGRGNFPPRFSGLQFPNYSSELNVNALELDDSALYLCASSPGGLAGVYEQYFGPGTRLTVT.

The V and J genes are TRBV2 and TRBJ1-2; 10 nucleotides line up with TRBD1. The germline gives CDR1 SNHLY, CDR2 FYNNEI. The CDR3 extends over 15 amino acids. V gave up 4 bases and J gave up 7 bases; unmatched junction bases: 9. CDR3 protein: CASSAGTGVVGGYTF. The DNA for the CDR3 is TGTGCCAGCAGTGCCGGGACAGGGGTCGTCGGTGGCTACACCTTC.

The rearrangement uses TRBV15 and TRBJ1-5, with D possibly being TRBD1 (6 bases). V dropped 0 bases and J dropped 4 bases, with 10 bases sitting between them. The CDR3 runs to 15 residues. Germline CDR1 and CDR2: LNHNV and YYDKDF (reference sequence). The CDR3 here is CATSREQGGNQPQHF. CDR3 in DNA: TGTGCCACCAGCAGAGAACAGGGTGGGAATCAGCCCCAGCATTTT.

The rearrangement links TRBV7-8 to TRBJ1-1, with 7 bases aligning to TRBD1. The CDR3 runs to 18 residues. Trimming took 3 bases from V and 4 from J; bases not matched to a gene: 17. Germline V gene lookup returns CDR1 SGHVS and CDR2 FQNEAQ. As DNA, the CDR3 is TGTGCCAGCAGCTTTATTCGTGGACAGGAGCGTAGGAGCACTGAAGCTTTCTTT. Translated, it gives CASSFIRGQERRSTEAFF.

V usage is TRBV19 and J usage is TRBJ1-4, with unresolved D. CDR1 is LNHDA, CDR2 SQIVND, per germline (reference sequence). Deletions cut 4 bases from V and 0 bases from J, with 9 bases between. The CDR3 sequence is 15 residues long. CDR3 protein: CASSRGRATNEKLFF. As DNA, the CDR3 is TGTGCCAGTAGTAGAGGGAGGGCAACTAATGAAAAACTGTTTTTT. The full variable domain, with the rest looked up from reference TRBV19 and TRBJ1-4, is DGGITQSPKYLFRKEGQNVTLSCEQNLNHDAMYWYRQDPGQGLRLIYYSQIVNDFQKGDIAEGYSVSREKKESFPLTVTSAQKNPTAFYLCASSRGRATNEKLFFGSGTQLSVL.

This clone was observed once. The chain is built from TRBV6-5 and TRBJ1-5; D is undetermined. Trimming left V 0 bases short and J 1 base short, with 7 bases between. Germline V gene lookup returns CDR1 MNHEY and CDR2 SVGAGI. CDR3 length: 15 amino acids. For the CDR3, the DNA is TGTGCCAGCAGTTACTCGACAAGCAGCAATCAGCCCCAGCATTTT. Its translation: CASSYSTSSNQPQHF.

The rearrangement links TRBV29-1 to TRBJ2-1, with 8 positions matching TRBD2. The germline gives CDR1 SQVTM, CDR2 ANQGSEA. This CDR3 is 15 amino acids long. The V segment lost 7 bases and the J segment 6 bases; nucleotides outside the gene matches: 14. CDR3 protein: CSAYSGDPPGNEQFF. CDR3 coding DNA: TGCAGCGCTTATAGCGGGGACCCCCCCGGCAATGAGCAGTTCTTC.

The V call is TRBV29-1, the J call TRBJ2-3; 9 bases map to TRBD1. Germline CDR1 is SQVTM and CDR2 is ANQGSEA. CDR3 length: 13 amino acids. V was clipped by 6 bases and J by 2 bases; unmatched bases: 3. The CDR3 nucleotides are TGCAGCGTCCGGGACAGGGTCACAGATACGCAGTATTTT. It codes for CSVRDRVTDTQYF.

The genes are TRBV11-2 and TRBJ2-7, with D perhaps matching TRBD2 (6 bases). V was shortened by 3 bases and J by 0 bases, with 6 bases between the two germline ends. The CDR3 totals 13 residues. Germline V gene data show CDR1 as SGHAT and CDR2 as FQNNGV. The CDR3 protein is CASSLGGSYEQYF. The CDR3 DNA reads TGTGCCAGCAGCTTGGGAGGCTCCTACGAGCAGTACTTC.